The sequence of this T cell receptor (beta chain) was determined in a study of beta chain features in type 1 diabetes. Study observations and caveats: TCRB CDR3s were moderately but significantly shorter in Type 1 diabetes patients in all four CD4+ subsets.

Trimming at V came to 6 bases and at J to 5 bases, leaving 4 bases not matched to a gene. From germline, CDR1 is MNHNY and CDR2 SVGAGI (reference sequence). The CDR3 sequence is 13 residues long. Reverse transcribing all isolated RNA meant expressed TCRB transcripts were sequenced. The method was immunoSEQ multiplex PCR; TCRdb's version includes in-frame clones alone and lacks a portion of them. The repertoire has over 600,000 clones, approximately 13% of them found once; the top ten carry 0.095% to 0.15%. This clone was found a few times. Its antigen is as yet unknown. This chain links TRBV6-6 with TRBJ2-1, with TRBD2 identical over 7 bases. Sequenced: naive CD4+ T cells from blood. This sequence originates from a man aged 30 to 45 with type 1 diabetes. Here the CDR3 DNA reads TGTGCCAGCAGACCACGGGGGGACAATGAGCAGTTCTTC. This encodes CASRPRGDNEQFF.